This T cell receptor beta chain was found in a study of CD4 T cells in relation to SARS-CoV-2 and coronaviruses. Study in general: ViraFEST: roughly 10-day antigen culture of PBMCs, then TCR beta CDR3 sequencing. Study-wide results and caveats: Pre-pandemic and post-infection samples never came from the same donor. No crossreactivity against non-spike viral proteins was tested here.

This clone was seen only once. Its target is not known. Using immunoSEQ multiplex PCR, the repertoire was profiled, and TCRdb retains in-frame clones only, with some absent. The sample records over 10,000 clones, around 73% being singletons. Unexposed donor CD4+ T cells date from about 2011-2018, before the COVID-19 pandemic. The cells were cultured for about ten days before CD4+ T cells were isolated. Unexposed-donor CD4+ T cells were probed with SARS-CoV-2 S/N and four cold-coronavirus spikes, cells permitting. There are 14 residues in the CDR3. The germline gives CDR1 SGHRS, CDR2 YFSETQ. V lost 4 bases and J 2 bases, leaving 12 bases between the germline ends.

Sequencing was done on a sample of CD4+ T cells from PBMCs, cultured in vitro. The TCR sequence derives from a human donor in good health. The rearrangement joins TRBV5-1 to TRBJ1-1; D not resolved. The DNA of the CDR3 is TGCGCCAGCAGCCCTCAGGCGACCAACACTGAAGCTTTCTTT. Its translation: CASSPQATNTEAFF.